Here is one TCR beta chain with its context. The antigen it recognizes is unknown. No base quality values were provided; no much bigger clone lies one nucleotide off. Per the publication, the time point label means: new active TB diagnosis, blood taken before or within 7 days of starting treatment. The active tuberculosis patients were newly diagnosed, HIV-seronegative South African adults aged 18 years or older. Active tuberculosis was confirmed by positive sputum smear microscopy and/or positive M. tuberculosis culture. Unsorted cryopreserved PBMC were immunosequenced, covering on average around 100,000 T cells per clinical donor. TCR libraries were generated with the immunoSEQ multiplex PCR assay, using TCR-beta and/or TCR-alpha/delta assays for each sample. The amplified TCR libraries were sequenced on the Illumina high-throughput platform. Concerning the study's data processing: Clustering and dimensionality reduction relied on pairwise TCRdist distances among GMM-specific receptors from T cells that were either sorted ex vivo or expanded in vitro. Each clinical repertoire was scored by mean NN-distance, the average TCRdist to the nearest 10% of tetramer-positive reference sequences. To compute GEM TCR motif frequency, the fraction of unique TCRs matching known GEM sequences by V/J usage and CDR3 length was calculated. Active tuberculosis was classified by linear discriminant analysis with leave-one-out cross-validation, implemented in scikit-learn. Here the immuneACCESS table is served through TCRdb, limited to in-frame sequences with V and J called. Missing clones are a known gap in these copies; in checked studies unresolved V genes cover under half, and the rest lacks a known reason. V, J and clone size are taken as reported in that table, and D and trimming were inferred from the DNA itself. This sample is represented by tens of thousands of clones; more than 90% of them were singletons. The ten largest make up 1.4% to 1.5% of the sample.

The data stem from a study of T cells in tuberculosis (dated by TCRdb to 2017 to 2018). Study-wide context: The study combined CD1B tetramers and high-throughput TCR immunosequencing to characterize T cells specific for the mycobacterial lipid antigen glucose monomycolate (GMM). PBMC from active tuberculosis patients were archived either before standard anti-tuberculosis treatment began or within 7 days of the start of that treatment. In a South African clinical cohort, IGRA-negative adolescents, IGRA-positive adolescents with latent tuberculosis and adults with active tuberculosis were compared, with 10 to 11 people in each group. The paper as a whole reports these results and caveats: The smaller NN-distances were partly driven by shorter CDR3-alpha lengths in active tuberculosis patients, and the difference for TCR-beta did not reach statistical significance. Smaller mean NN-distances to GMM-specific TCRs were observed in active tuberculosis TCR-alpha repertoires than in IGRA-negative controls, suggesting clonal expansion of GMM-specific TCRs. Which clinical samples got chosen depended on the availability of cryopreserved specimens, and the active tuberculosis cases were adults, whereas the controls were adolescents. An accuracy of 85% to 90% (AUROC 0.75 to 0.9) was reached by a classifier using the diverse GMM-specific repertoire, compared with over 65% accuracy when GEM motif frequencies were used.

CDR1 and CDR2, per the germline V gene, are KGHSH and LQKENI. Measured from the cysteine to the phenylalanine, the CDR3 is 15 residues long. Only the CDR3 DNA stays, 45 bases, in frame from base 1. The junction shows trimming of 4 bases on V and 4 bases on J, plus 13 bases between the germline ends. The rearranged segments are TRBV18 and TRBJ2-2, and TRBD2 may be the D gene, going by 6 matching bases. The sample in question was PBMCs, obtained at tuberculosis diagnosis. The TCR sequence derives from an adult with tuberculosis. The sequenced DNA: TGTGCCAGCTCACTGGACTATCCTCCCACCGGGGAGCTGTTTTTT. Its translation reads: CASSLDYPPTGELFF.